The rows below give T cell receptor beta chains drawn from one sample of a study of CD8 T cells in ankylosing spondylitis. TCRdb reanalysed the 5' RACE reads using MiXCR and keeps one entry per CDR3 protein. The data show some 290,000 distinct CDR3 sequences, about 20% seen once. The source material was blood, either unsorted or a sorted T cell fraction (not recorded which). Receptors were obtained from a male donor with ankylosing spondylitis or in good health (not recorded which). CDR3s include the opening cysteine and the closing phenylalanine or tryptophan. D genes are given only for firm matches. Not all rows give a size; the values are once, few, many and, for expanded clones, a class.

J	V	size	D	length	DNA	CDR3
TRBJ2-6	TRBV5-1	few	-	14	TGCGCCAGCAGCTTGGGAGGCGGGGCCAACGTCCTGACTTTC	CASSLGGGANVLTF
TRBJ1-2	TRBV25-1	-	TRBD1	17	TGTGCCAGCAGTGTCCCTCCGTCGCTGGGGACAGGGAACGGCTACACCTTC	CASSVPPSLGTGNGYTF
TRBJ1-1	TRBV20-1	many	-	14	TGCAGTGCTCACCCCTCCAACATGAACACTGAAGCTTTCTTT	CSAHPSNMNTEAFF
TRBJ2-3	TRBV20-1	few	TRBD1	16	TGCAGTGCCGTCGGGACAGGTCAGAGGGACACAGATACGCAGTATTTT	CSAVGTGQRDTDTQYF
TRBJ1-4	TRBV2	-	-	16	TGTGCCAGCAGCCCCCCTGAGATAGCAACTAATGAAAAACTGTTTTTT	CASSPPEIATNEKLFF
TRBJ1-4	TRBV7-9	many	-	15	TGTGCCAGCAGCTTACGGTCAGGGACCAATGAAAAACTGTTTTTT	CASSLRSGTNEKLFF
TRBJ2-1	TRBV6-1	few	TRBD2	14	TGTGCCAGCAGCGAGACTAGCGGGAGAACCGAGCAGTTCTTC	CASSETSGRTEQFF
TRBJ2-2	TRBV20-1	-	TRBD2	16	TGCAGTGCCGCGGGACTAGCGGAGCTGAACACCGGGGAGCTGTTTTTT	CSAAGLAELNTGELFF
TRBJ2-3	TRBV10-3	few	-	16	TGTGCCATCAGTGAGTCCCTGCACACCAGCACAGATACGCAGTATTTT	CAISESLHTSTDTQYF
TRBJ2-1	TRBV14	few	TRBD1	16	TGTGCCAGCAGTCGGGGGACAGGGGCCCCTTACAATGAGCAGTTCTTC	CASSRGTGAPYNEQFF